One sample yielded the 7 T cell receptor beta chains listed below, sequenced in a study of cytomegalovirus exposure and HLA in healthy donors. Use of 60 Vbeta and 13 Jbeta primers characterized the PCR. Repertoires were generated with immunoSEQ multiplex PCR, while TCRdb's copy carries only in-frame clones and drops some. In the table there are roughly 160,000 clones, about 80% of which are singletons. Sequencing used PBMCs. These receptors were taken from a young man in good health and CMV-seronegative.

The chain links TRBV5-1 to TRBJ1-2; TRBD1 matches at 9 bases. The V gene end was trimmed by 5 bases and the J gene end by 8 bases; junction bases not matched to a gene: 10. Germline assignment: CDR1 SGHRS and CDR2 YFSETQ. The CDR3 loop spans 14 amino acids. The CDR3 DNA sequence: TGCGCCAGCAGGATCCCCGGGACAGGGAAAGGCTACACCTTC. Amino acid sequence: CASRIPGTGKGYTF. The whole variable domain, remainder taken from reference TRBV5-1 and TRBJ1-2, is KAGVTQTPRYLIKTRGQQVTLSCSPISGHRSVSWYQQTPGQGLQFLFEYFSETQRNKGNFPGRFSGRQFSNSRSEMNVSTLELGDSALYLCASRIPGTGKGYTFGSGTRLTVV.

This clone was seen a few times. The gene calls are TRBV5-6 and TRBJ2-5, with 7 positions matching TRBD1. The germline V gene has CDR1 SGHDT and CDR2 YYEEEE. J was trimmed by 5 bases and V by 0 bases; bases with no gene match: 4. This CDR3 contains 14 residues. CDR3 coding DNA: TGTGCCAGCAGCTTGGGGACAGGTCCCGAGACCCAGTACTTC. It specifies CASSLGTGPETQYF.

The J gene is TRBJ2-7, the V gene TRBV25-1, with D possibly TRBD1 on 6 matching bases. This CDR3 has 15 amino acids. V lost 3 bases, J lost 5 bases, and 17 bases lay in between. Germline CDR1 and CDR2: MGHDK and SYGVNS. The CDR3 sequence: CASSDTPGDQNEQYF. The CDR3, as DNA: TGTGCCAGCAGTGACACACCAGGGGACCAGAACGAGCAGTACTTC.

The chain links TRBV4-1 to TRBJ2-7, with D perhaps TRBD1 (5 bases). Deletions cut 0 bases from V and 1 base from J, with 16 bases between. Per germline, CDR1 MGHRA and CDR2 YSYEKL. This CDR3 has 17 residues. In DNA form, the CDR3 reads TGCGCCAGCAGCCAAGACCCTTCGACAGCCGTTTCCTACGAGCAGTACTTC. Its protein product is CASSQDPSTAVSYEQYF.

The V call is TRBV19, the J call TRBJ2-1; D is perhaps TRBD1 (6 bases). This CDR3 comprises 18 residues. Germline CDR1 reads LNHDA; CDR2 reads SQIVND (reference sequence). The ends were cut back, 4 bases at V and 0 bases at J, with 19 bases in the middle. The CDR3 loop is CASSKGQGNPSSYNEQFF. The CDR3 nucleotides read TGTGCCAGTAGTAAGGGACAAGGGAACCCTAGCTCCTACAATGAGCAGTTCTTC.

The V call is TRBV29-1, the J call TRBJ2-7; 8 bases fit TRBD1. This CDR3 has 15 amino acids. Germline-derived CDR1 and CDR2 are SQVTM and ANQGSEA. V was pared by 0 bases and J by 2 bases, with 6 bases of the junction left unmatched. The CDR3 DNA is TGCAGCGTTGAAGATCCGACAGGGGTAGCCTACGAGCAGTACTTC. This translates into CSVEDPTGVAYEQYF.

The CDR3 coding sequence is TGTGCCACCAGCAGAGATTGGGGAGGGAGTGGGACCCAGTACTTC. This translates into CATSRDWGGSGTQYF. The J gene is TRBJ2-5, the V gene TRBV15; 7 positions match TRBD2. The germline CDR1 and CDR2 sequences are LNHNV and YYDKDF (reference sequence). The V and J ends lost 0 bases and 7 bases, in that order; junction bases with no gene match: 8. This CDR3 region has 15 residues.